This entry lists 30 T cell receptor beta chains sequenced from one sample in a study of blood T cells in healthy people across ages. It was with a sample-barcoded 5' primer and a J-beta primer mix that a second PCR of about 6 to 11 cycles was run. TCRdb redid the calling of the 5' RACE reads with MiXCR, one entry per CDR3 protein. The sample carries 2 million or so distinct CDR3 sequences, around half recorded once. Specimen: blood. The receptors were gathered from a woman in her 40s in good health.

Remarks on this clonotype: The junction departs from germline at one end; a sequencing error may be responsible. V gene TRBV6-5 combines with J gene TRBJ1-5; 12 nucleotides align to TRBD1. The CDR3 covers 15 residues. Germline V lookup: CDR1 MNHEY, CDR2 SVGAGI. The CDR3 DNA sequence: TGTGCCAGCAGATACGGGACAGGGGGCAACCAGCCCCAGCATTTT. It specifies CASRYGTGGNQPQHF.

This clonotype appeared a single time. The chain uses TRBV6-5 and TRBJ2-1; D call uncertain. The CDR3 is made up of 16 amino acids. Per germline, CDR1 MNHEY and CDR2 SVGAGI. V lost 6 bases to trimming and J lost 6 bases, with 21 bases between them. The CDR3 DNA reads as TGTGCCAGCAGCCATAACTCGTTGGACCTACCCAATGAGCAGTTCTTC. Protein sequence: CASSHNSLDLPNEQFF.

This rearrangement joins TRBV7-2 to TRBJ2-1; TRBD2 agrees at 8 bases. The germline V gene has CDR1 SGHTA and CDR2 FQGNSA. V dropped 2 bases and J dropped 3; count of bases not matched to a gene: 3. This CDR3 has 15 amino acids. The CDR3 loop is CASSLFLAGYNEQFF. In nucleotides, the CDR3 is TGTGCCAGCAGCTTATTTCTAGCGGGCTACAATGAGCAGTTCTTC.

V and J are TRBV15 and TRBJ2-1; D is possibly TRBD1 (6 bases). Deletions cut 3 bases from V and 9 bases from J, with 18 bases between. The CDR3 is 15 amino acids. Germline CDR1 LNHNV, CDR2 YYDKDF (reference sequence). Here the CDR3 reads CATSSWTAGVGEQFF. In nucleotides, the CDR3 is TGTGCCACCAGCAGTTGGACAGCAGGGGTTGGTGAGCAGTTCTTC.

The V gene is TRBV20-1, the J gene TRBJ1-2, with D tentatively TRBD1 (6 bases). The CDR3 covers 12 residues. Germline V CDR1 and CDR2: DFQATT, SNEGSKA (reference sequence). Trimming removed 2 bases at V and 7 bases at J, with 11 bases between. The CDR3 DNA is TGCAGTGCTAGATGGGGGGCTGGTGGCTACACCTTC. This encodes CSARWGAGGYTF.

This clonotype has a handful of counts. Germline is not matched at one junction end, which may reflect a read error. The rearrangement joins TRBV7-9 to TRBJ1-2, with 7 bases identical to TRBD1. The germline CDR1 and CDR2 sequences are SEHNR and FQNEAQ (reference sequence). The CDR3 length is 12 residues. CDR3 protein: CASSLTGHGYTF. As DNA, the CDR3 is TGCGCCAGCAGCCTGACAGGGCATGGCTACACCTTC.

The CDR3 is CASSEEGQLGYTF. CDR3 DNA: TGTGCCAGCAGTGAAGAAGGCCAGCTTGGCTACACCTTC. The rearrangement joins TRBV6-1 to TRBJ1-2; no firm D call. The CDR3 length is 13 residues. In germline, CDR1 is MNHNS, CDR2 SASEGT. Trimming pared 1 base from V and 7 bases from J, leaving 10 bases between.

The gene calls are TRBV10-3 and TRBJ1-4; D gene unclear. CDR1 is ENHRY, CDR2 SYGVKD, per germline. The CDR3 loop spans 15 amino acids. V gave up 2 bases and J gave up 6 bases, with 13 bases separating them. CDR3 residues: CAISEAGGLHEKLFF. The CDR3 DNA is TGTGCCATCAGTGAGGCGGGAGGTCTGCATGAAAAACTGTTTTTT.

This chain links TRBV20-1 with TRBJ2-1; D uncertain. Germline values: CDR1 DFQATT, CDR2 SNEGSKA (reference sequence). This CDR3 is built from 10 residues. V dropped 7 bases and J dropped 10 bases, with 11 bases sitting between them. This CDR3 is CSVFGAEQFF. Here the CDR3 DNA reads TGCAGTGTATTCGGCGCAGAGCAGTTCTTC.

The V and J genes are TRBV6-2 or TRBV6-3 and TRBJ2-7, with D uncertain. Looked up from germline, CDR1 is MNHEY and CDR2 is SVGEGT. This CDR3 contains 13 residues. V dropped 2 bases and J dropped 7 bases, with 12 bases sitting between them. This CDR3 is CASSYKMGGEQYF. The CDR3 nucleotides are TGTGCCAGCAGTTACAAGATGGGCGGAGAGCAGTACTTC.

This clonotype was counted a few times. V and J are TRBV4-2 and TRBJ2-5; D unresolved. This CDR3 region has 13 residues. Trimming stripped 4 bases from V and 0 bases from J, with 6 bases between. Per germline, CDR1 LGHNA and CDR2 YNFKEQ. CDR3 sequence: CASSRANQETQYF. In DNA, the CDR3 is TGTGCCAGCAGCCGGGCTAACCAAGAGACCCAGTACTTC.

The chain has TRBV6-2 or TRBV6-3 and TRBJ2-3; the D is unclear. CDR1 is MNHEY, CDR2 SVGEGT, per germline. This CDR3 is built from 13 residues. Trimming cost V 2 bases and J 3 bases, with 6 bases left between them. Here the CDR3 DNA reads TGTGCCAGCAGTTACCCTGTTACAGATACGCAGTATTTT. It encodes CASSYPVTDTQYF.

This sequence joins TRBV7-2 and TRBJ2-3; D is tentatively TRBD1 or TRBD2 (5 bases each). CDR3 length: 15 residues. The ends were cut back, 1 base at V and 4 bases at J, with 12 bases in the middle. Germline V gene sequence: CDR1 SGHTA, CDR2 FQGNSA. The CDR3 sequence is CASSLVGGRSDTQYF. The CDR3 DNA follows: TGTGCCAGCAGCTTAGTTGGGGGACGTTCAGATACGCAGTATTTT.

V and J are TRBV15 and TRBJ2-4; D remains unclear. The J call could be wrong; TRBJ2-7 is a better fit for the DNA end. Per germline, CDR1 LNHNV and CDR2 YYDKDF (reference sequence). The CDR3 spans 11 residues. The CDR3 DNA reads as TGTGCCACCAGCGCGTATCACGAGCAGTACTTC. Encoded protein: CATSAYHEQYF.

This clonotype showed up just a few times. The gene calls are TRBV6-6 and TRBJ2-1, with no clear D. Germline V gene sequence: CDR1 MNHNY, CDR2 SVGAGI (reference sequence). This CDR3 comprises 12 residues. V gave up 1 base and J gave up 5 bases, with 3 bases separating them. CDR3 DNA sequence: TGTGCCAGCAGTTACTTTCACAATGAGCAGTTCTTC. Protein: CASSYFHNEQFF.

Here the CDR3 reads CASSSTGPQETQYF. DNA for the CDR3: TGCGCCAGCAGTTCTACAGGACCCCAAGAGACCCAGTACTTC. The chain links TRBV5-1 to TRBJ2-5; the D gene is possibly TRBD1 (5 bases). The V gene lost 5 bases and the J gene lost 1 base, with 12 bases spanning the gap. The CDR3 has 14 amino acids. Germline CDR1 SGHRS, CDR2 YFSETQ.

The chain uses TRBV20-1 and TRBJ2-7, with 8 bases lining up with TRBD1. V trimming: 1 base; J trimming: 6 bases; junction bases outside the gene matches: 14. Germline V gene data show CDR1 as DFQATT and CDR2 as SNEGSKA (reference sequence). The CDR3 is 16 residues long. The CDR3 is CSARGTLDRGFREQYF. CDR3 bases: TGCAGTGCTAGAGGGACCCTCGACAGGGGATTCCGCGAGCAGTACTTC.

The chain combines TRBV5-1 with TRBJ2-5, with D possibly TRBD2 on 5 matching bases. The CDR3 has 15 amino acids. V dropped 2 bases and J dropped 2 bases, with 13 bases sitting between them. The germline gives CDR1 SGHRS, CDR2 YFSETQ. For the CDR3, the DNA is TGCGCCAGCAGCTTAGGAGGTGTTCTTCAAGAGACCCAGTACTTC. Protein: CASSLGGVLQETQYF.

The chain recombines TRBV20-1 with TRBJ2-7; 8 bases match TRBD1. CDR3 length: 13 residues. V dropped 6 bases and J dropped 5; count of bases not matched to a gene: 9. In germline, CDR1 is DFQATT, CDR2 SNEGSKA (reference sequence). The CDR3 sequence: CSAPRDRIHEQYF. For the CDR3, the DNA is TGCAGTGCCCCCCGGGACAGGATCCACGAGCAGTACTTC.

This chain connects TRBV6-5 to TRBJ1-1; no definite D call. The V end lost 6 bases, the J end lost 4 bases, and 18 bases lay between the germline ends. Germline V gene sequence: CDR1 MNHEY, CDR2 SVGAGI. CDR3 size: 15 residues. DNA of the CDR3: TGTGCCAGCAGCCGCCGGTCGGGAGGGCCCACTGAAGCTTTCTTT. It translates to CASSRRSGGPTEAFF.

The V gene is TRBV7-2, the J gene TRBJ1-6; 7 nucleotides match TRBD1. Germline V gene data show CDR1 as SGHTA and CDR2 as FQGNSA. V shed 8 bases, J shed 3 bases, and the junction held 1 base outside the gene matches. This CDR3 contains 13 residues. As DNA, the CDR3 is TGTGCCAGCGGGACAGTCTATAATTCACCCCTCCACTTT. Its translation: CASGTVYNSPLHF.

This chain joins TRBV5-5 and TRBJ1-4, with D uncertain. The germline V and J ends were trimmed by 1 base and 8 bases, with 12 bases remaining between them. The germline CDR1 and CDR2 sequences are SGHKS and YYEKEE (reference sequence). CDR3 size: 14 residues. In DNA, the CDR3 is TGTGCCAGCAGCTTGTCCGTGCCTGGGGAAAAACTGTTTTTT. This gives the protein CASSLSVPGEKLFF.

The J gene is TRBJ2-7, the V gene TRBV29-1; unclear D gene. V was pared by 3 bases and J by 3 bases, with 9 bases between. Germline CDR1 and CDR2: SQVTM and ANQGSEA. This CDR3 region has 12 residues. CDR3 sequence (DNA): TGCAGCGTTGATTCGGCAGGCTACGAGCAGTACTTC. This translates into CSVDSAGYEQYF.

This clonotype turned up a few times. The V gene is TRBV25-1, the J gene TRBJ2-3; 10 nucleotides match TRBD2. The V gene's germline CDR1 is MGHDK and CDR2 SYGVNS. The CDR3 consists of 20 residues. J was trimmed by 0 bases and V by 3 bases; bases with no gene match: 15. CDR3 in amino acids: CASSDLRSGGLPSSTDTQYF. CDR3 sequence (DNA): TGTGCCAGCAGTGATCTCCGTAGCGGGGGGCTCCCTTCTAGCACAGATACGCAGTATTTT.

The rearrangement links TRBV20-1 to TRBJ2-3; 8 nucleotides align to TRBD2. This CDR3 is 16 amino acids long. Trimming cost V 2 bases and J 2 bases; bases outside gene matches: 9. Germline loops: CDR1 DFQATT, CDR2 SNEGSKA (reference sequence). The CDR3 here is CSARFSGTRFTDTQYF. The CDR3 region has the DNA TGCAGTGCTAGATTTTCCGGGACTAGATTCACAGATACGCAGTATTTT.

V and J are TRBV6-6 and TRBJ2-1, with 11 bases matching TRBD2. Losses at the gene ends were 7 bases for V and 7 bases for J; bases not matched to a gene: 9. CDR1 and CDR2 from the germline V gene are MNHNY and SVGAGI (reference sequence). This CDR3 region has 15 residues. The CDR3 bases are TGTGCCAGCACGGACTCTAGCGGGGGGTTAAATGAGCAGTTCTTC. Translated: CASTDSSGGLNEQFF.

To note about this clonotype: Germline is not matched at one junction end, which may reflect a read error. The chain has TRBV7-8 and TRBJ1-2; D perhaps matches TRBD1 (5 bases). The CDR3 is made up of 14 amino acids. Germline loops: CDR1 SGHVS, CDR2 FQNEAQ. The chain's CDR3 is CAGSWGSGTGGYTF. The CDR3 coding sequence is TGTGCCGGCAGCTGGGGGTCGGGAACGGGCGGCTACACCTTC. Full variable domain (rest looked up from reference TRBV7-8 and TRBJ1-2): GAGVSQSPRYKVAKRGQDVALRCDPISGHVSLFWYQQALGQGPEFLTYFQNEAQLDKSGLPSDRFFAERPEGSVSTLKIQRTQQEDSAVYLCAGSWGSGTGGYTFGSGTRLTVV.

The chain is built from TRBV4-2 and TRBJ2-7; 8 bases are a match to TRBD1. This CDR3 spans 17 amino acids. Germline-derived CDR1 and CDR2 are LGHNA and YNFKEQ. J lost 3 bases, V lost 2 bases, and 12 bases had no gene match. CDR3 in amino acids: CASSQSSGGLIYYEQYF. The CDR3 DNA reads as TGTGCCAGCAGCCAATCTTCAGGGGGCCTTATCTACTACGAGCAGTACTTC.

This clonotype came up a few times. The rearrangement joins TRBV29-1 to TRBJ2-3, with 9 bases that match TRBD1. The CDR3 is made up of 12 amino acids. After removal of 3 bases from V and 11 bases from J, the junction contained 6 bases not matched to a gene. Germline values: CDR1 SQVTM, CDR2 ANQGSEA. The CDR3 bases are TGCAGCGTTGAGACAGGGGGGTTGGGGCAGTATTTT. This gives the protein CSVETGGLGQYF.

This chain joins TRBV7-9 and TRBJ2-1; 15 positions agree with TRBD2. This CDR3 contains 16 residues. CDR1 and CDR2 from the germline V gene are SEHNR and FQNEAQ (reference sequence). The trim removed 6 bases at V and 4 bases at J, leaving 4 bases unmatched. CDR3 DNA sequence: TGTGCCAGCAGGTCCGGGACTAGCGGGGGGTACAATGAGCAGTTCTTC. Translation: CASRSGTSGGYNEQFF.